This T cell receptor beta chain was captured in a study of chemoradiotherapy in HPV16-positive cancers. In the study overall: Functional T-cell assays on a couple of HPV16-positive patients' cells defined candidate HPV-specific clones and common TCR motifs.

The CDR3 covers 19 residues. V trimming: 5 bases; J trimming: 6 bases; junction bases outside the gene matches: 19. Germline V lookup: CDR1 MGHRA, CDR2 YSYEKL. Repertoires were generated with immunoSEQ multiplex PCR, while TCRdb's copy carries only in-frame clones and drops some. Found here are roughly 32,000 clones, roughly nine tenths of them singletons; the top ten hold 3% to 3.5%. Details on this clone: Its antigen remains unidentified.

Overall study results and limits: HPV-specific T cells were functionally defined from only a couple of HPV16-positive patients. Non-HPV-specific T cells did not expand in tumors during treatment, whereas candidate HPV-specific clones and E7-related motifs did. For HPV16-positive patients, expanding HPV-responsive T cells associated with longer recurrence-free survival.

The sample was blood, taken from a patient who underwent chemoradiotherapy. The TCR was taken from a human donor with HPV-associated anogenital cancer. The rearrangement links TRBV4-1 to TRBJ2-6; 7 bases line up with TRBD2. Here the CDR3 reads CASSFGRATGPLEANVLTF. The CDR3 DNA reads TGCGCCAGCAGCTTTGGGAGGGCGACGGGTCCCTTAGAGGCCAACGTCCTGACTTTC.